The T cell receptor (beta chain) under discussion was sequenced for a study of T cell clones after liver transplantation. Study context: In this trial, immunosuppression withdrawal was attempted within 2 years of liver transplant. TCRbeta sequencing after a pre-transplant mixed lymphocyte reaction identified graft-donor-reactive clones, later tracked in post-transplant blood. Pre-transplant mixed lymphocyte reactions yielded third-party-reactive TCRbeta sequences as comparators for graft-donor-reactive sequences.

TCRdb keeps only in-frame clones here, not all; method: immunoSEQ multiplex PCR. The table shows roughly 20,000 clones, with about 87% occurring only once. The sequencing here drew on CD8+ T cells from blood, taken before liver transplant. The sequence was collected from a human donor who received a liver transplant.

CDR3 DNA: TGTGCCAGCAGCTCCGTTTTAGGCTACGAGCAGTACTTC. It specifies CASSSVLGYEQYF. The chain links TRBV28 to TRBJ2-7; unclear D gene. The CDR3 covers 13 residues. The V gene lost 6 bases and the J gene lost 3 bases, with 12 bases spanning the gap. In germline, CDR1 is MDHEN, CDR2 SYDVKM.